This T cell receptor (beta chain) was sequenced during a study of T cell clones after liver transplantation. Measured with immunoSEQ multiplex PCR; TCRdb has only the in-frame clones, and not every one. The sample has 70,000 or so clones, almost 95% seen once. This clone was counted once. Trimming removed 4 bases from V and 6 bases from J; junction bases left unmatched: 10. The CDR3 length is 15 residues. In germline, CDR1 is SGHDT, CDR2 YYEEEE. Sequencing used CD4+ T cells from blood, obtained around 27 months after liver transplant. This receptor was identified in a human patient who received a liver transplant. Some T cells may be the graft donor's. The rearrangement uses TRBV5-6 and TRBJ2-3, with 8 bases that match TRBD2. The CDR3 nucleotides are TGTGCCAGCAGCCCCGCCCGTGCGGGAGGTGATACGCAGTATTTT. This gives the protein CASSPARAGGDTQYF.